The 6 T cell receptor beta chains below all came from one sample that was sequenced in a study of OX40 agonist ivuxolimab in advanced cancers. TCRdb's copy holds only in-frame clones and misses some; the assay was immunoSEQ multiplex PCR. The data contain about 82,000 clones, about 92% of them seen just once; the ten biggest clones take up approximately 8.6%. The sample here was CD4+ or CD8+ T cells sorted from blood, taken in a trial of the OX40 agonist ivuxolimab. The receptors derive from an adult with an advanced solid tumor such as melanoma, head and neck, liver or kidney cancer.

As regards this clone: A much larger clone sits a single nucleotide away, making a read error possible. This chain uses TRBV13 with TRBJ1-1; unclear D gene. Germline V gene data show CDR1 as PRHDT and CDR2 as FYEKMQ (reference sequence). This CDR3 spans 11 amino acids. Trimming stripped 0 bases from V and 4 bases from J, with 0 bases between. CDR3 sequence (DNA): TGTGCCAGCAGCTTAGGCACTGAAGCTTTCTTT. Its translation: CASSLGTEAFF.

This CDR3 reads CASSLVGKLNTGELFF. For the CDR3, the DNA is TGCGCCAGCAGCTTGGTGGGCAAGTTAAACACCGGGGAGCTGTTTTTT. V and J are TRBV5-1 and TRBJ2-2; D is uncertain. The germline V gene encodes CDR1 SGHRS and CDR2 YFSETQ. Trimming left V 0 bases short and J 2 bases short, with 11 bases between. The CDR3 has 16 residues.

The rearrangement uses TRBV6-5 and TRBJ2-2, with TRBD2 identical over 9 bases. This CDR3 region has 14 residues. With 6 bases clipped from V and 7 bases from J, the junction kept 6 bases outside the gene matches. Germline V CDR1 and CDR2: MNHEY, SVGAGI. CDR3 residues: CASSAGGEDGELFF. DNA of the CDR3: TGTGCCAGCAGCGCGGGGGGGGAGGACGGGGAGCTGTTTTTT.

The chain joins TRBV2 to TRBJ1-5; D is unclear. V was trimmed by 5 bases and J by 0 bases, leaving 11 bases between them. Germline V gene sequence: CDR1 SNHLY, CDR2 FYNNEI. The CDR3 sequence is 15 residues long. CDR3 amino acids: CASSYSIDSNQPQHF. DNA of the CDR3: TGTGCCAGCAGTTACTCGATTGATAGCAATCAGCCCCAGCATTTT.

This clone came up a few times. The J gene is TRBJ2-7, the V gene TRBV4-3, with TRBD2 matching over 8 bases. Germline lookup yields CDR1 LGHNA and CDR2 YSLEER. The CDR3 is 13 residues long. V gave up 4 bases and J gave up 6 bases; unmatched junction bases: 5. The CDR3: CASSLGRGSEQYF. CDR3 coding DNA: TGCGCCAGCAGCCTCGGGAGGGGGAGCGAGCAGTACTTC.

Concerning this clone: An end of the junction differs from the germline gene, which may be a read error. The rearrangement joins TRBV7-7 to TRBJ2-2, with D maybe TRBD2 (6 bases). The germline CDR1 and CDR2 sequences are SSHAT and FNYEAQ (reference sequence). The CDR3 covers 13 residues. The CDR3 sequence: CASTPGGSGELFF. CDR3 bases: TGTGCTAGCACCCCTGGGGGGTCCGGGGAGCTGTTTTTT.